Shown below are 32 T cell receptor beta chains from a single sample sequenced in a study of beta chain features in type 1 diabetes. Reverse transcription of all isolated RNA meant that expressed TCRB transcripts were sequenced. The method was immunoSEQ multiplex PCR; TCRdb's version includes in-frame clones alone and lacks a portion of them. This sample has some 270,000 clones; 8% occur once, and the top ten carry approximately 0.99%. The sample taken for sequencing was central memory CD4+ T cells from blood. These receptors came from a young woman in good health.

In its sample, this clone was seen a few times. The chain carries TRBV20-1 and TRBJ2-3; D is uncertain. The V end lost 6 bases, the J end lost 5 bases, and 9 bases lay between the germline ends. CDR1 and CDR2 from the germline V gene are DFQATT and SNEGSKA (reference sequence). The CDR3 extends over 11 amino acids. CDR3 bases: TGCAGTGCGATGAAGGGAGATACGCAGTATTTT. This gives the protein CSAMKGDTQYF.

This clone was recorded a few times. V gene TRBV4-1 combines with J gene TRBJ1-1; D is ambiguous. V was clipped by 7 bases and J by 4 bases, with 19 bases between them. The CDR3 has 15 residues. Germline-derived CDR1 and CDR2 are MGHRA and YSYEKL. CDR3 nucleotides: TGCGCCAGCAACCCGGTGGGGAAGGTAGTCACTGAAGCTTTCTTT. This translates into CASNPVGKVVTEAFF.

This clone was counted a few times. V usage is TRBV4-1 and J usage is TRBJ1-1; tentatively, D is TRBD1 (5 bases). Germline V CDR1 and CDR2: MGHRA, YSYEKL. Trimming left V 1 base short and J 0 bases short, with 6 bases between. The CDR3 loop spans 14 amino acids. The CDR3 sequence is CASSQGQLNTEAFF. The CDR3 nucleotides read TGCGCCAGCAGCCAAGGACAGTTGAACACTGAAGCTTTCTTT.

This clone was observed a few times. V gene TRBV7-6 combines with J gene TRBJ1-3; D is unclear. The CDR3 spans 16 residues. Trimming left V 5 bases short and J 4 bases short, with 18 bases between. CDR1 and CDR2 (germline): SGHVS, FNYEAQ. The CDR3 nucleotides are TGTGCCAGCAGCCCCGTAGGAAACCTTGCGGGAAACACCATATATTTT. It is translated as CASSPVGNLAGNTIYF.

The sample holds a few counts of this clone. V is TRBV4-3 and J is TRBJ2-3; D gene unclear. This CDR3 is built from 13 residues. V dropped 4 bases and J dropped 2 bases, with 7 bases sitting between them. Germline-derived CDR1 and CDR2 are LGHNA and YSLEER. The CDR3: CASSRQTTDTQYF. CDR3 bases: TGCGCCAGCAGCCGCCAGACCACAGATACGCAGTATTTT.

The V gene is TRBV7-9, the J gene TRBJ2-1; TRBD2 might be the D (6 bases). V lost 1 base and J 6 bases, leaving 19 bases between the germline ends. Germline CDR1 SEHNR, CDR2 FQNEAQ (reference sequence). The CDR3 is 17 residues long. CDR3 loop: CASSLEGLLQEANEQFF. The DNA for the CDR3 is TGTGCCAGCAGCTTAGAGGGACTCCTTCAAGAGGCCAATGAGCAGTTCTTC.

This clone turned up a few times. The chain couples TRBV25-1 to TRBJ1-4; TRBD1 is a possible D gene (6 bases). Germline values: CDR1 MGHDK, CDR2 SYGVNS. V gave up 3 bases and J gave up 7 bases, with 21 bases separating them. The CDR3 has 17 residues. CDR3 DNA: TGTGCCAGCAGTGATACGGGGGCGAGGTACTTCGGTGAAAAACTGTTTTTT. Translated, it gives CASSDTGARYFGEKLFF.

This clone was observed at least ten times. This rearrangement joins TRBV27 to TRBJ2-3; perhaps TRBD1 as D (5 bases). This CDR3 has 15 residues. Germline CDR1 reads MNHEY; CDR2 reads SMNVEV (reference sequence). V lost 7 bases and J 4 bases, leaving 18 bases between the germline ends. The CDR3 bases are TGTGCCAGCAAGGGGATCTTCCTCTTGGCAGATACGCAGTATTTT. Its translation: CASKGIFLLADTQYF.

The rearrangement uses TRBV15 and TRBJ2-7; D is unresolved. Deletions cut 0 bases from V and 6 bases from J, with 18 bases between. CDR3 length equals 16 residues. Per the germline V gene, CDR1 is LNHNV and CDR2 is YYDKDF (reference sequence). The CDR3 loop reads CATSREALASSFEQYF. DNA for the CDR3: TGTGCCACCAGCAGAGAGGCATTAGCAAGTAGCTTCGAGCAGTACTTC.

This clone has more than one count but fewer than ten. V usage is TRBV7-2 and J usage is TRBJ2-1, with 9 bases aligning to TRBD2. Trimming at V came to 3 bases and at J to 15 bases, leaving 9 bases not matched to a gene. The germline gives CDR1 SGHTA, CDR2 FQGNSA. CDR3 length equals 13 residues. This chain's CDR3 is CASSFSGSGSLFF. In nucleotides, the CDR3 is TGTGCCAGCAGCTTTAGTGGTAGCGGGAGTCTGTTCTTC. Variable domain in full (rest from reference TRBV7-2 and TRBJ2-1): GAGVSQSPSNKVTEKGKDVELRCDPISGHTALYWYRQSLGQGLEFLIYFQGNSAPDKSGLPSDRFSAERTGGSVSTLTIQRTQQEDSAVYLCASSFSGSGSLFFGPGTRLTVL.

Only a few counts were recorded for this clone. V gene TRBV6-1 combines with J gene TRBJ2-4; D is uncertain. The CDR3 length is 17 residues. Germline V lookup: CDR1 MNHNS, CDR2 SASEGT. V gave up 1 base and J gave up 0 bases, with 13 bases separating them. CDR3 in DNA: TGTGCCAGCAGTGAAGTTCAGAACCAATTAGCCAAAAACATTCAGTACTTC. Translation: CASSEVQNQLAKNIQYF.

The chain has TRBV7-3 and TRBJ2-2; possibly TRBD1 for D (5 bases). Germline loops: CDR1 SGHTA, CDR2 FQGTGA. This CDR3 has 14 residues. The V gene lost 6 bases and the J gene lost 1 base, with 9 bases spanning the gap. CDR3 bases: TGTGCCAGCAGAAGAACAGGGAACACCGGGGAGCTGTTTTTT. It translates to CASRRTGNTGELFF.

A few counts support this clone. The chain combines TRBV30 with TRBJ1-2; D is unresolved. This CDR3 has 12 residues. The V end was cut by 1 base, the J end by 4 bases, with 7 bases between. Germline V gene sequence: CDR1 GTSNPN, CDR2 SVGIG (reference sequence). DNA of the CDR3: TGTGCCTGGAGTGCGCAGGTCTATGGCTACACCTTC. Its translation is CAWSAQVYGYTF.

The table lists this clone with many counts. The chain is built from TRBV4-1 and TRBJ1-3, with D hard to call. The CDR3 totals 17 residues. Germline CDR1 reads MGHRA; CDR2 reads YSYEKL. V dropped 0 bases and J dropped 0 bases, with 12 bases sitting between them. The CDR3 nucleotides are TGCGCCAGCAGCCAAGACAATTTTGCCGGCTCTGGAAACACCATATATTTT. Amino acid sequence: CASSQDNFAGSGNTIYF.

This clone was recorded a few times. The chain has TRBV11-3 and TRBJ1-3; the D gene is possibly TRBD1 (5 bases). The CDR3 contains 16 residues. Germline loops: CDR1 SGHNT, CDR2 YENEEA. Deletions cut 1 base from V and 0 bases from J, with 10 bases between. CDR3 bases: TGTGCCAGCAGCTTAGCCCTCGACAGCTCTGGAAACACCATATATTTT. This gives the protein CASSLALDSSGNTIYF.

This clone appeared a few times. J is TRBJ2-5 and V is TRBV7-9; TRBD2 might be the D (6 bases). Deletions cut 4 bases from V and 4 bases from J, with 10 bases between. The germline V gene encodes CDR1 SEHNR and CDR2 FQNEAQ (reference sequence). This CDR3 is built from 13 residues. Written as DNA, the CDR3 is TGTGCCAGCAGCTCTGGAGGGGCAGAGACCCAGTACTTC. Protein sequence: CASSSGGAETQYF.

The sample holds a few counts of this clone. The genes are TRBV7-9 and TRBJ2-2; D perhaps matches TRBD1 (6 bases). Germline CDR1 and CDR2: SEHNR and FQNEAQ (reference sequence). The V gene lost 0 bases and the J gene lost 3 bases, with 14 bases spanning the gap. This CDR3 spans 17 amino acids. The CDR3 region is CASSLAGAGRDTGELFF. For the CDR3, the DNA is TGTGCCAGCAGCTTAGCGGGGGCAGGTCGCGACACCGGGGAGCTGTTTTTT.

The chain uses TRBV15 and TRBJ1-1; D call uncertain. Germline values: CDR1 LNHNV, CDR2 YYDKDF (reference sequence). This CDR3 region has 13 residues. Trimming removed 5 bases at V and 0 bases at J, with 7 bases between. The CDR3 sequence is CATSERLNTEAFF. The DNA of the CDR3 is TGTGCCACCAGCGAACGGCTGAACACTGAAGCTTTCTTT.

The gene calls are TRBV5-1 and TRBJ2-5, with 7 bases identical to TRBD2. The trim removed 3 bases at V and 5 bases at J, leaving 13 bases unmatched. Germline values: CDR1 SGHRS, CDR2 YFSETQ. The CDR3 covers 16 residues. For the CDR3, the DNA is TGCGCCAGCAGCTGGGTGAGCGGGGCGAGGTCGGAGACCCAGTACTTC. It yields the protein CASSWVSGARSETQYF. Full variable domain (remainder filled in from reference TRBV5-1 and TRBJ2-5): KAGVTQTPRYLIKTRGQQVTLSCSPISGHRSVSWYQQTPGQGLQFLFEYFSETQRNKGNFPGRFSGRQFSNSRSEMNVSTLELGDSALYLCASSWVSGARSETQYFGPGTRLLVL.

In this sample, this clone turned up many times. The rearrangement links TRBV19 to TRBJ2-3, with D possibly being TRBD2 (6 bases). CDR3 length equals 14 residues. Trimming shortened V by 3 bases and J by 7 bases, and 14 bases separated the two germline ends. Germline loops: CDR1 LNHDA, CDR2 SQIVND (reference sequence). DNA of the CDR3: TGTGCCAGTAGTATGGCTCGGGAGTTAAATACGCAGTATTTT. It translates to CASSMARELNTQYF.

This clone was observed many times. The chain is built from TRBV28 and TRBJ2-3; 8 bases are shared with TRBD1. V dropped 5 bases and J dropped 1; count of bases not matched to a gene: 5. CDR1 is MDHEN and CDR2 is SYDVKM in the germline V gene. The CDR3 is made up of 15 amino acids. DNA for the CDR3: TGTGCCAGCAGTGTACCGGGACAGGGCACAGATACGCAGTATTTT. It specifies CASSVPGQGTDTQYF.

In this sample, this clone turned up a few times. The gene calls are TRBV7-9 and TRBJ1-2; D is undetermined. This CDR3 has 15 residues. CDR1 is SEHNR, CDR2 FQNEAQ, per germline (reference sequence). V was cut by 4 bases and J by 4 bases, with 16 bases left in between. In DNA form, the CDR3 reads TGTGCCAGCAGCTCACCGGAAGTTCGAGGCTATGGCTACACCTTC. Protein product: CASSSPEVRGYGYTF. Complete variable domain (other parts from reference TRBV7-9 and TRBJ1-2): DTGVSQNPRHKITKRGQNVTFRCDPISEHNRLYWYRQTLGQGPEFLTYFQNEAQLEKSRLLSDRFSAERPKGSFSTLEIQRTEQGDSAMYLCASSSPEVRGYGYTFGSGTRLTVV.

In this sample, this clone turned up many times. The chain couples TRBV11-3 to TRBJ2-6; D uncertain. Germline V gene lookup returns CDR1 SGHNT and CDR2 YENEEA. The V gene lost 3 bases and the J gene lost 2 bases, with 5 bases spanning the gap. The CDR3 has 14 amino acids. The CDR3 is CASSFQAGANVLTF. The CDR3 bases are TGTGCCAGCAGCTTCCAAGCTGGGGCCAACGTCCTGACTTTC. Filled out from reference TRBV11-3 and TRBJ2-6, the complete variable domain reads EAGVVQSPRYKIIEKKQPVAFWCNPISGHNTLYWYLQNLGQGPELLIRYENEEAVDDSQLPKDRFSAERLKGVDSTLKIQPAELGDSAVYLCASSFQAGANVLTFGAGSRLTVL.

The table lists this clone with a count of one. V gene TRBV7-6 combines with J gene TRBJ2-5; 7 bases fit TRBD1. Germline CDR1 SGHVS, CDR2 FNYEAQ. V lost 1 base, J lost 5 bases, and 10 bases stayed unmatched. CDR3 length: 16 amino acids. DNA of the CDR3: TGTGCCAGCAGCTTAGATGGGACAGCGGAGCAGGAGACCCAGTACTTC. Protein sequence: CASSLDGTAEQETQYF.

This clone came up a few times. The chain links TRBV6-5 to TRBJ1-2, with 7 bases identical to TRBD1. The CDR3 sequence is 15 residues long. Unmatched junction bases numbered 12, after V lost 7 bases and J lost 4 bases. The germline CDR1 and CDR2 sequences are MNHEY and SVGAGI. The CDR3 loop is CASTPTRTGSYGYTF. In DNA form, the CDR3 reads TGTGCCAGCACCCCGACGAGGACAGGTTCCTATGGCTACACCTTC.

This clone turned up a few times. The chain links TRBV2 to TRBJ2-3; D may be TRBD2 (6 bases). The germline V gene has CDR1 SNHLY and CDR2 FYNNEI. V was clipped by 6 bases and J by 4 bases, with 17 bases between them. The CDR3 consists of 15 residues. The CDR3: CASRPTSNPPDTQYF. The CDR3 DNA reads as TGTGCCAGCAGGCCCACTAGCAACCCCCCAGATACGCAGTATTTT.

This clone has a handful of counts. The chain joins TRBV29-1 to TRBJ1-2; D might be TRBD1 (5 bases). CDR3 length: 13 residues. The V end lost 7 bases, the J end lost 7 bases, and 19 bases lay between the germline ends. Germline values: CDR1 SQVTM, CDR2 ANQGSEA. DNA for the CDR3: TGCAGCGCCCCCTTCCAGGGTCGATCTGGCTACACCTTC. Translated, it gives CSAPFQGRSGYTF.

This chain uses TRBV30 with TRBJ2-3, with a weak D call TRBD1 (6 bases). The V end was cut by 3 bases, the J end by 6 bases, with 16 bases between. Looked up from germline, CDR1 is GTSNPN and CDR2 is SVGIG (reference sequence). This CDR3 contains 14 residues. The CDR3 reads CAWSELTGPDTQYF. The CDR3 region has the DNA TGTGCCTGGAGCGAACTGACAGGACCCGATACGCAGTATTTT.

This clone was found a few times. The J gene is TRBJ2-2, the V gene TRBV9; 7 nucleotides match TRBD1. CDR3 length: 16 amino acids. From germline, CDR1 is SGDLS and CDR2 YYNGEE. V lost 0 bases, J lost 6 bases, and 8 bases stayed unmatched. CDR3 DNA: TGTGCCAGCAGCGTAGCGGAGACAGGGTGGGCCGGGGAGCTGTTTTTT. It translates to CASSVAETGWAGELFF.

This clone was counted only a few times. The V and J genes are TRBV9 and TRBJ1-4; the D gene is possibly TRBD1 (5 bases). The V and J ends lost 4 bases and 4 bases respectively, with 11 bases between them. The CDR3 loop spans 14 amino acids. Germline CDR1 reads SGDLS; CDR2 reads YYNGEE. The CDR3 protein is CASSFGRGNEKLFF. CDR3 DNA sequence: TGTGCCAGCAGCTTCGGAAGGGGTAATGAAAAACTGTTTTTT.

The genes are TRBV6-6 and TRBJ2-7; D might be TRBD1 (6 bases). This CDR3 has 15 amino acids. The germline gives CDR1 MNHNY, CDR2 SVGAGI (reference sequence). The V end was cut by 5 bases, the J end by 1 base, with 15 bases between. CDR3 nucleotide sequence: TGTGCCAGCAGTACAATGGGACATCGATCCTACGAGCAGTACGTC. It specifies CASSTMGHRSYEQYV.

This clone showed up many times. This chain links TRBV19 with TRBJ1-5; TRBD1 matches 7 bases. Germline values: CDR1 LNHDA, CDR2 SQIVND (reference sequence). This CDR3 has 13 amino acids. The V and J ends lost 6 bases and 11 bases, in that order; junction bases with no gene match: 10. The CDR3 region has the DNA TGTGCCAGTAGCGGACAGGTCATTATGGCCCAGCATTTT. It translates to CASSGQVIMAQHF.